Presented here are 15 T cell receptor beta chains from one specimen sequenced in a study of blood T cell repertoires in COVID-19. Produced via immunoSEQ multiplex PCR; TCRdb's table is partial and in-frame only. Counted here are roughly 400,000 clones, 90% occurring once; the ten biggest clones make up about 0.57%. The sequencing input was PBMCs or T cells enriched from blood (not recorded which). All receptors come from a man between 18 and 29 years old who had recovered from COVID-19.

The CDR3 loop reads CSVWSVASAFF. As DNA, the CDR3 is TGCAGTGTATGGTCCGTCGCGTCGGCTTTCTTT. The rearrangement uses TRBV20-1 and TRBJ1-1; D is unresolved. Germline V gene data show CDR1 as DFQATT and CDR2 as SNEGSKA (reference sequence). The germline V and J ends were trimmed by 7 bases and 11 bases, with 17 bases remaining between them. The CDR3 is made up of 11 amino acids.

The sample holds one count of this clone. V gene TRBV28 combines with J gene TRBJ1-2; a weak D match, TRBD1 (6 bases). Germline V gene data show CDR1 as MDHEN and CDR2 as SYDVKM. The CDR3 is 14 amino acids. V shed 10 bases and J shed 2 bases, with 17 bases lying between them. In DNA form, the CDR3 reads TGTGCCACCTCGCCCGGACAGTTAAACTATGGCTACACCTTC. Amino acids: CATSPGQLNYGYTF.

V is TRBV7-6 and J is TRBJ1-2; D is ambiguous. The germline V gene has CDR1 SGHVS and CDR2 FNYEAQ. The CDR3 totals 14 residues. The V end was cut by 4 bases, the J end by 6 bases, with 15 bases between. CDR3 residues: CASSSGVVRDGYTF. CDR3 nucleotides: TGTGCCAGCAGCTCCGGGGTTGTGAGGGATGGCTACACCTTC.

The V gene is TRBV19, the J gene TRBJ1-5; 7 bases line up with TRBD1. Germline V gives CDR1 LNHDA, CDR2 SQIVND (reference sequence). V lost 7 bases and J lost 5; bases outside the gene matches: 11. This CDR3 has 15 amino acids. CDR3 sequence reads: CASKPLTGSYQPQHF. The CDR3 bases are TGTGCCAGTAAACCACTGACAGGGTCGTATCAGCCCCAGCATTTT.

This rearrangement joins TRBV9 to TRBJ2-7; D may be TRBD1 (6 bases). From germline, CDR1 is SGDLS and CDR2 YYNGEE. V was pared by 0 bases and J by 2 bases, with 15 bases between. The CDR3 loop spans 16 amino acids. CDR3 in amino acids: CASSVAEQGRPYEQYF. Written as DNA, the CDR3 is TGTGCCAGCAGCGTAGCCGAACAGGGAAGGCCCTACGAGCAGTACTTC.

The chain combines TRBV30 with TRBJ2-1; TRBD1 matches at 9 bases. This CDR3 contains 14 residues. CDR1 GTSNPN and CDR2 SVGIG come from the germline V gene (reference sequence). Trimming cost V 4 bases and J 5 bases; bases outside gene matches: 6. The CDR3 reads CAWTGTGRDNEQFF. The CDR3 nucleotides are TGTGCCTGGACCGGGACAGGGCGGGACAATGAGCAGTTCTTC.

This sequence joins TRBV25-1 and TRBJ1-3, with TRBD1 matching over 7 bases. With 4 bases clipped from V and 2 bases from J, the junction kept 5 bases outside the gene matches. This CDR3 is 15 amino acids long. The germline CDR1 and CDR2 sequences are MGHDK and SYGVNS. CDR3 protein: CASSARGVTGNTIYF. The CDR3, as DNA: TGTGCCAGCAGTGCCAGGGGGGTAACTGGAAACACCATATATTTT.

The chain couples TRBV7-9 to TRBJ1-3, with D perhaps matching TRBD1 (5 bases). Germline V CDR1 and CDR2: SEHNR, FQNEAQ (reference sequence). The CDR3 has 17 residues. With 5 bases removed from V and 0 bases from J, the gap between germline ends came to 17 bases. CDR3 nucleotides: TGTGCCAGCAGCCCACGGTGGGGCCTCGACTCTGGAAACACCATATATTTT. Residues: CASSPRWGLDSGNTIYF. The variable domain in full, with the rest retrieved from reference TRBV7-9 and TRBJ1-3, is DTGVSQNPRHKITKRGQNVTFRCDPISEHNRLYWYRQTLGQGPEFLTYFQNEAQLEKSRLLSDRFSAERPKGSFSTLEIQRTEQGDSAMYLCASSPRWGLDSGNTIYFGEGSWLTVV.

The genes are TRBV5-1 and TRBJ1-5; TRBD1 matches at 10 bases. The CDR3 is 17 amino acids. With 4 bases clipped from V and 3 bases from J, the junction kept 10 bases outside the gene matches. CDR1 and CDR2 from the germline V gene are SGHRS and YFSETQ. CDR3: CASSLGGQGPSNQPQHF. The CDR3 bases are TGCGCCAGCAGCCTGGGGGGACAGGGGCCCTCCAATCAGCCCCAGCATTTT.

The chain joins TRBV5-5 to TRBJ1-6; weak D call: TRBD1 (5 bases). Per the germline V gene, CDR1 is SGHKS and CDR2 is YYEKEE (reference sequence). Trimming pared 0 bases from V and 6 bases from J, leaving 13 bases between. CDR3 length: 16 amino acids. The CDR3 coding sequence is TGTGCCAGCAGCTTGGGGGGCAGGAGTATTAATTCACCCCTCCACTTT. Amino acid sequence: CASSLGGRSINSPLHF.

This chain connects TRBV29-1 to TRBJ2-1; TRBD1 agrees at 7 bases. Germline CDR1 reads SQVTM; CDR2 reads ANQGSEA. The CDR3 contains 14 residues. V gave up 4 bases and J gave up 0 bases; unmatched junction bases: 3. The CDR3 DNA is TGCAGCGTTGCTGGGACAGCCTCCTACAATGAGCAGTTCTTC. Its protein product is CSVAGTASYNEQFF.

The J gene is TRBJ1-6, the V gene TRBV5-1; 9 bases are shared with TRBD1. The CDR3 sequence is 15 residues long. In germline, CDR1 is SGHRS, CDR2 YFSETQ. The trim removed 4 bases at V and 8 bases at J, leaving 7 bases unmatched. The DNA of the CDR3 is TGCGCCAGCAGCAAGCGACAGGGGGGGGATTCACCCCTCCACTTT. This encodes CASSKRQGGDSPLHF.

The chain couples TRBV2 to TRBJ1-5; D is unresolved. Trimming pared 5 bases from V and 5 bases from J, leaving 13 bases between. Germline CDR1 is SNHLY and CDR2 is FYNNEI. The CDR3 consists of 14 residues. The CDR3: CASSTTLAYQPQHF. In DNA form, the CDR3 reads TGTGCCAGCAGTACGACCCTAGCGTATCAGCCCCAGCATTTT.

The rearrangement uses TRBV7-6 and TRBJ1-5, with 7 bases lining up with TRBD1. This CDR3 is built from 15 residues. The germline CDR1 and CDR2 sequences are SGHVS and FNYEAQ. Trimming took 1 base from V and 7 from J; bases not matched to a gene: 7. The CDR3, as DNA: TGTGCCAGCAGCTTAGACGACAGGGCGGCACAGCCCCAGCATTTT. It specifies CASSLDDRAAQPQHF.

This chain joins TRBV3-1 (or the pseudogene TRBV3-2) and TRBJ1-1; D unclear. The CDR3 runs to 13 residues. CDR1 and CDR2 from the germline V gene are LGHDT and YNNKEL (reference sequence). V was clipped by 4 bases and J by 8 bases, with 14 bases between them. The CDR3 DNA is TGTGCCAGCAGCCGAATCGGGGATCGGGAAGCTTTCTTT. Encoded protein: CASSRIGDREAFF.